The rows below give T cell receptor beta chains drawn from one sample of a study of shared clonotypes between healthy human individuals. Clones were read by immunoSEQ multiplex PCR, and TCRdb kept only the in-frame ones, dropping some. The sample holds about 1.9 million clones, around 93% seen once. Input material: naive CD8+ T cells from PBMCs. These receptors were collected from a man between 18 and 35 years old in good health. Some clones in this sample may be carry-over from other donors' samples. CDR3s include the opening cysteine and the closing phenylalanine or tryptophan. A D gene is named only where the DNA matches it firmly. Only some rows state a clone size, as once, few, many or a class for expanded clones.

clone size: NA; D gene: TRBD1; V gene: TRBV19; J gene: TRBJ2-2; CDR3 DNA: TGTGCCAGTCTCGGACAGGGCCGCCGACACGGGGAGCTGTTTTTT; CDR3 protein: CASLGQGRRHGELFF
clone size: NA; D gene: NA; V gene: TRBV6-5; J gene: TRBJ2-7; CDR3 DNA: TGTGCCAGCAGTTACTCCGTAGGACAGCGTACCTACGAGCAGTACTTC; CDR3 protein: CASSYSVGQRTYEQYF
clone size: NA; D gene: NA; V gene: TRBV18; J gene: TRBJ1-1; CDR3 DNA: TGTGCCAGCTCACCAGGGGTCGCGAACACTGAAGCTTTCTTT; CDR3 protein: CASSPGVANTEAFF
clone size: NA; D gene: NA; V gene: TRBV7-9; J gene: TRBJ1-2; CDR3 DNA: TGTGCCAGCAGCCCTCGAGTGGTCTACTATGGCTACACCTTC; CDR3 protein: CASSPRVVYYGYTF
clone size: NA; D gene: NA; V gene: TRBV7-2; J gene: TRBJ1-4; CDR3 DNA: TGTGCCAGCAGGGAGACCCTAAATGAAAAACTGTTTTTT; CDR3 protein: CASRETLNEKLFF
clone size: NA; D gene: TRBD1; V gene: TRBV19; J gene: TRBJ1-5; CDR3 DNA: TGTGCCAGTAGTATCACAGGGGATAATCAGCCCCAGCATTTT; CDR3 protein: CASSITGDNQPQHF
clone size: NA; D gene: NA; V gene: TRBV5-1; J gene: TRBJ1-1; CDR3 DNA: TGCGCCAGCAGCTGGCGGGCGGTGAACACTGAAGCTTTCTTT; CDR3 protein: CASSWRAVNTEAFF
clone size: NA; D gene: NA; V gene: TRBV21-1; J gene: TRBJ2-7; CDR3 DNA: TGTGCCAGCAGCAAAGTTTCGAGAGAGCAGTACTTC; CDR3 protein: CASSKVSREQYF
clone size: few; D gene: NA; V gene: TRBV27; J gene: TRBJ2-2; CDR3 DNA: TGTGCCAGCAGTCACCGTAACACCGGGGAGCTGTTTTTT; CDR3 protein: CASSHRNTGELFF
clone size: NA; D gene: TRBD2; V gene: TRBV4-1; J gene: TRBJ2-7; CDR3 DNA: TGCGCCAGCAGCCAATTCACTAGCGGGGACGCTTATCCCTACGAGCAGTACTTC; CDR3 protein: CASSQFTSGDAYPYEQYF
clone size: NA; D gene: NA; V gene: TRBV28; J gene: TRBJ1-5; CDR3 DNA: TGTGCCAGCAGTTTATGGGCTAGGGTAGGGCAGCCCCAGCATTTT; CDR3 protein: CASSLWARVGQPQHF
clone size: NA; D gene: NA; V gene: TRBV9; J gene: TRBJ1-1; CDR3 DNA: TGTGCCAGCAGCGAGTCAGGATTTCCCTCTGAAGCTTTCTTT; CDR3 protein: CASSESGFPSEAFF
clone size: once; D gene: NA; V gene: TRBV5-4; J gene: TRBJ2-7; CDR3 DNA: TGTGCCAGCAGCTTACGGGAGACCTACGAGCAGTACTTC; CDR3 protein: CASSLRETYEQYF
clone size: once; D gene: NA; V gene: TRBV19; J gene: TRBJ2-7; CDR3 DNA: TGTGCCAGTAGTAAGGAGCGTTGGGGCGACGAGCAGTACTTC; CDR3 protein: CASSKERWGDEQYF
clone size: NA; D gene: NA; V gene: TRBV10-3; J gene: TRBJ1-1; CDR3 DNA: TGTGCCATCAGTGAGTCCCTAGGAATCGCGGACACTGAAGCTTTCTTT; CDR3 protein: CAISESLGIADTEAFF
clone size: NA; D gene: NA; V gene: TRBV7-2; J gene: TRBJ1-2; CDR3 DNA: TGTGCCGGTCCGGGAGCCCTAGGAGGCTACACCTTC; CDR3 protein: CAGPGALGGYTF
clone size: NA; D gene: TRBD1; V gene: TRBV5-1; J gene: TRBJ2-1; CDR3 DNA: TGCGCCAGCAGCAACTGGGACAGGGGGCTCTCCTACAATGAGCAGTTCTTC; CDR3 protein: CASSNWDRGLSYNEQFF
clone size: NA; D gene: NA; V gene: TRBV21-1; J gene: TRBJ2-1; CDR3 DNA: TGTGCCAGCAGAGACAGGGGAAATGAGCAGTTCTTC; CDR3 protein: CASRDRGNEQFF
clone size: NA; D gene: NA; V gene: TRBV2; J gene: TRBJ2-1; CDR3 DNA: TGTGCCAGCAGTCCTGTCGGAGGAGTCTCCTACAATGAGCAGTTCTTC; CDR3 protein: CASSPVGGVSYNEQFF
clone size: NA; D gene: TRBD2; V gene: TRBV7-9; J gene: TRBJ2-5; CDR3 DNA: TGTGCCAGCAGTAGCGGGAAGGGAGAGACCCAGTACTTC; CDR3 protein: CASSSGKGETQYF
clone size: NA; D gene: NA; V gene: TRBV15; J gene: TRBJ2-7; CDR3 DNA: TGTGCCACCAGCCATGACAACTACGAGCAGTACTTC; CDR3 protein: CATSHDNYEQYF
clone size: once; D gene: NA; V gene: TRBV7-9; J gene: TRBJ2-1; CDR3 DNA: TGTGCCAGCAGCTCCCTTGACGGGAGCTCCTACAATGAGCAGTTCTTC; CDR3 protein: CASSSLDGSSYNEQFF
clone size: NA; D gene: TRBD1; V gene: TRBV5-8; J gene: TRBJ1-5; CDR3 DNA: TGTGCCAGCAGCTTTTGGGCAGGGGGTCAGCCCCAGCATTTT; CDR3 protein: CASSFWAGGQPQHF
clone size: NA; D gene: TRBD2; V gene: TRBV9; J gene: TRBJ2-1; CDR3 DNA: TGTGCCAGCAGCGTCCCCCTCAGCGGGAGTAGGCATGAGCAGTTCTTC; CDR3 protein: CASSVPLSGSRHEQFF
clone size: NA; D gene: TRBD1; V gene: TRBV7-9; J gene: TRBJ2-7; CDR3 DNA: TGTGCCAGCAGCTTAGGGGAGACAGGGTGGTACGAGCAGTACTTC; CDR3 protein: CASSLGETGWYEQYF
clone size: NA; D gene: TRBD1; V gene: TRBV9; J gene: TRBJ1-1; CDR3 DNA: TGTGCCAGCAGCGACAGGGGGGGCGCAGAAGCTTTCTTT; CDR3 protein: CASSDRGGAEAFF
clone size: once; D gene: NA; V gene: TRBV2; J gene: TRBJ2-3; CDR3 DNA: TGTGCCAGCAGTAAGAAGATAGATACGCAGTATTTT; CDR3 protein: CASSKKIDTQYF
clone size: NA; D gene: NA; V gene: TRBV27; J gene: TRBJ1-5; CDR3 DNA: TGTGCCAGCAGTTTATTAGGTCCCACAGTAAATCAGCCCCAGCATTTT; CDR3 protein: CASSLLGPTVNQPQHF
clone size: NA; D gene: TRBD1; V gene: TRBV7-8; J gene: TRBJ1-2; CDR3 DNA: TGTGCCAGCAGCTTCTCCGGGACAGACTCCCATGGCTACACCTTC; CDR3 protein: CASSFSGTDSHGYTF
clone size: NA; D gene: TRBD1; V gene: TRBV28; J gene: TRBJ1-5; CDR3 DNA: TGTGCCAGCAGTTTGGGGCTAGGACAGGGCAATCAGCCCCAGCATTTT; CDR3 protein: CASSLGLGQGNQPQHF
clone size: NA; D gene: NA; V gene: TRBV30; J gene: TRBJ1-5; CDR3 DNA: TGTGCCTGGAGTGCAGGGGACAATCAGCCCCAGCATTTT; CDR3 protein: CAWSAGDNQPQHF
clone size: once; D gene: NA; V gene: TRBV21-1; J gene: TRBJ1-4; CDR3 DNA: TGTGCCAGCAGCCCTTGGTCCAGGGCTACCTCTACCGAAAAACTGTTTTTT; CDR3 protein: CASSPWSRATSTEKLFF
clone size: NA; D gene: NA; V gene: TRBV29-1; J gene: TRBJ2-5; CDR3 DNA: TGCAGCGTTGACTCCCCAGGAAAGCCCATACAGACCCAGTACTTC; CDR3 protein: CSVDSPGKPIQTQYF
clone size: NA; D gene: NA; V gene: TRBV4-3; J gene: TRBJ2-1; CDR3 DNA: TGCGCCAGCAGCCAAGAGCCTGGATCGTACAATGAGCAGTTCTTC; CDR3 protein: CASSQEPGSYNEQFF
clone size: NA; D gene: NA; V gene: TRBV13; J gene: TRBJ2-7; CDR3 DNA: TGTGCCAGCAGCCTACGGGGACCCCCCTACGAGCAGTACTTC; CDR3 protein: CASSLRGPPYEQYF
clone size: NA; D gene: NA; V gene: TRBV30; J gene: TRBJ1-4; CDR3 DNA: TGTGCCTGGAGTCCGGGAAATGAAAAACTGTTTTTT; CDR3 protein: CAWSPGNEKLFF
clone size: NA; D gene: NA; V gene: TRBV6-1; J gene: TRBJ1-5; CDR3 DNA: TGTGCCAGCAGCCCGGGGCGGTTGGGCAATCAGCCCCAGCATTTT; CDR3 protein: CASSPGRLGNQPQHF
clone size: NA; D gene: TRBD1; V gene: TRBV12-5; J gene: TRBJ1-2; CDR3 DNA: TGTGCTAGTGGTTTCGGGACAGGGGTAAAGGGCTACACCTTC; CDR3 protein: CASGFGTGVKGYTF
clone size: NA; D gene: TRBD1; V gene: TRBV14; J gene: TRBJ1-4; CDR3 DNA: TGTGCCAGCAGCCTCACGACAGGGGGAATAGGTGAAAAACTGTTTTTT; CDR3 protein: CASSLTTGGIGEKLFF
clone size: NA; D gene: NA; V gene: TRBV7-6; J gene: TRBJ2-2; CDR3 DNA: TGTGCCAGCAGCGCAGTCTCGGACACCGGGGAGCTGTTTTTT; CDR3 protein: CASSAVSDTGELFF
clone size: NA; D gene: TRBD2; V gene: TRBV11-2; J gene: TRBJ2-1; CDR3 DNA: TGTGCCAGCAGCTTAGATCGAGGGCGGGAGGGCCCCTCCTACAATGAGCAGTTCTTC; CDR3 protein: CASSLDRGREGPSYNEQFF
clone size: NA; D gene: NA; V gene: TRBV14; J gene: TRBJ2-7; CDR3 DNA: TGTGCCAGCAGCCAAGCCTTTACGGGCGAGCAGTACTTC; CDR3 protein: CASSQAFTGEQYF
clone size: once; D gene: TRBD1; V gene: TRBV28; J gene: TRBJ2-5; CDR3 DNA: TGTGCCAGCAGCTCCGGGACAGCTCCGTCTGGCCAGTACTTC; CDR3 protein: CASSSGTAPSGQYF
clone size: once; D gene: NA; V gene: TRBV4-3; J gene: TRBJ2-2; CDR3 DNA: TGCGCCAGCAGCTTTAGCTCCACCGGGGAGCTGTTTTTT; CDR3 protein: CASSFSSTGELFF
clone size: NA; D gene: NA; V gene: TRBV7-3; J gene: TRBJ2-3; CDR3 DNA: TGTGCCAGCAGCTTAAGCAGCACAGATACGCAGTATTTT; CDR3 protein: CASSLSSTDTQYF
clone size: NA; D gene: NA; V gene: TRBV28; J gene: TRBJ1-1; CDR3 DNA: TGTGCCAGCAGTCTAAGCCGGGTAACTGAAGCTTTCTTT; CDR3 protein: CASSLSRVTEAFF
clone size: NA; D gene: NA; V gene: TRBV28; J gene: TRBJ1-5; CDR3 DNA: TGTGCCAGCAGTTCAGCCTGGCGGCACTTCGATCAGCCCCAGCATTTT; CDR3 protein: CASSSAWRHFDQPQHF
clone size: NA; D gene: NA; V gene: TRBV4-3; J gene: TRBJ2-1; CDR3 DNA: TGCGCCAGCAGCCAATCGAGCTCCTACAATGAGCAGTTCTTC; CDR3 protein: CASSQSSSYNEQFF
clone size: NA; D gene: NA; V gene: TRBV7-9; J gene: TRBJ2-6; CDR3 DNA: TGTGCCAGCAGCCCGGCAGGGGCCCCCTCTATAGGGGCCAACGTCCTGACTTTC; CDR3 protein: CASSPAGAPSIGANVLTF
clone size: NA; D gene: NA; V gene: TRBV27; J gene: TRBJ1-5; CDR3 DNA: TGTGCCAGCAGTGTGCGACACTTTAGCAATCAGCCCCAGCATTTT; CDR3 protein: CASSVRHFSNQPQHF
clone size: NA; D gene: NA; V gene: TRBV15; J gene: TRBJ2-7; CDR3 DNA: TGTGCCACCAGCAGAAATCCAACCCAGACGGGTGAGCAGTACTTC; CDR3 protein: CATSRNPTQTGEQYF
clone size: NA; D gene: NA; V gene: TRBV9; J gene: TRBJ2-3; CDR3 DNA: TGTGCCAGCAGCGCGCAGTCTCCTACAGGGTCAGATACGCAGTATTTT; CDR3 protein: CASSAQSPTGSDTQYF
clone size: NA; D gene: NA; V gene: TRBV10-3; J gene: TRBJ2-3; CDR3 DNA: TGTGCCATCAGTGACCCCGGGACGGCTAGCACAGATACGCAGTATTTT; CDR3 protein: CAISDPGTASTDTQYF
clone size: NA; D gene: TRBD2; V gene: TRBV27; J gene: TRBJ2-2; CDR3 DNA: TGTGCCAGCTCCCCCACAATCGGACTAGCGGGAACCGCCGGGGAGCTGTTTTTT; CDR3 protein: CASSPTIGLAGTAGELFF